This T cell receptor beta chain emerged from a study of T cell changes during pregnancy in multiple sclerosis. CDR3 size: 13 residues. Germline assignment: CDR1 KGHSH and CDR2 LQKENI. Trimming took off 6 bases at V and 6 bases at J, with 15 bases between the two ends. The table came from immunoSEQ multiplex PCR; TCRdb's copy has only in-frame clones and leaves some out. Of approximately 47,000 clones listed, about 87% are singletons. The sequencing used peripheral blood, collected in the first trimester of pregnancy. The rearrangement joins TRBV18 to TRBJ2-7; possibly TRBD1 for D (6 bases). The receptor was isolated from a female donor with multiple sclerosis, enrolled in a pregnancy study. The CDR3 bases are TGTGCCAGCTCTCCCCCCCAGGGGAGCGAGCAGTACTTC. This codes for CASSPPQGSEQYF.